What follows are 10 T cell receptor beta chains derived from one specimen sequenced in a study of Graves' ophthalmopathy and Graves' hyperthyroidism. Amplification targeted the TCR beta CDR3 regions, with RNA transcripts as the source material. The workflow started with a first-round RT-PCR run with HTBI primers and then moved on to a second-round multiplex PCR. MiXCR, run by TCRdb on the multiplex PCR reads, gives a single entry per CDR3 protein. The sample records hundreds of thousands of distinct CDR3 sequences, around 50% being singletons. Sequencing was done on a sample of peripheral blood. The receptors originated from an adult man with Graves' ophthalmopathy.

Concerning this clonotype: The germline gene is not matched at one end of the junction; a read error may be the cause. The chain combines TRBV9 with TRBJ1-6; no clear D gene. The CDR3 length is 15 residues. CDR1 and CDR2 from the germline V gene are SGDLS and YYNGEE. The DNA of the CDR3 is TGCGCCAGCAGCTCGACCCTGGACCCGCGCTCACCCCTCCACTTT. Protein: CASSSTLDPRSPLHF.

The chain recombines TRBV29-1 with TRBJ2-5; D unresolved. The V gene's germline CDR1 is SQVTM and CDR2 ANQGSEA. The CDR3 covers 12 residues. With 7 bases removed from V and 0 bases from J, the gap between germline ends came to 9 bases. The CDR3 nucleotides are TGCAGCGGTACAGAGTACCAAGAGACCCAGTACTTC. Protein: CSGTEYQETQYF.

CDR3 coding DNA: TGCAGCGTTGAACTTCTTAACAGGGGAACGACCGGGGAGCTGTTTTTT. Protein sequence: CSVELLNRGTTGELFF. This chain uses TRBV29-1 with TRBJ2-2; TRBD1 agrees at 7 bases. Looked up from germline, CDR1 is SQVTM and CDR2 is ANQGSEA. The CDR3 length is 16 residues. V dropped 2 bases and J dropped 5; count of bases not matched to a gene: 11.

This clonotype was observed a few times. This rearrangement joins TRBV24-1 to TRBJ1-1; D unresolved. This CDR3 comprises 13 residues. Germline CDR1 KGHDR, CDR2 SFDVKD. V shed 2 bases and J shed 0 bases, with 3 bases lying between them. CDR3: CATSDWVNTEAFF. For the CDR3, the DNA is TGTGCCACCAGTGATTGGGTGAACACTGAAGCTTTCTTT.

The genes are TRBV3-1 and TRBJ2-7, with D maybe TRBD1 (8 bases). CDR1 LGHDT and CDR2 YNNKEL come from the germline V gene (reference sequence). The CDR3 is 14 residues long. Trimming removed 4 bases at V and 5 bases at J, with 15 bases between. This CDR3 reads CASSPRQGRDEQYF. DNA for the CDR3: TGTGCCAGCAGCCCACGACAGGGGAGGGACGAGCAGTACTTC.

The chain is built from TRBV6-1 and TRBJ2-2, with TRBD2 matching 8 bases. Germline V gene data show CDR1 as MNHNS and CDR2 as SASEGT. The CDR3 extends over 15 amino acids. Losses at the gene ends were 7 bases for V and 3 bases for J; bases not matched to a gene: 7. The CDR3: CASMSGGGYTGELFF. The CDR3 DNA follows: TGTGCCAGCATGAGTGGCGGGGGGTACACCGGGGAGCTGTTTTTT.

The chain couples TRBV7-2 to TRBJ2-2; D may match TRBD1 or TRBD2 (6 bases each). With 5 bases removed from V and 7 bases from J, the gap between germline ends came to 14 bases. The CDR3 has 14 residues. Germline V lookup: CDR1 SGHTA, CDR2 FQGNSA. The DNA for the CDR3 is TGTGCCAGCAGCCAAGATAGGGGGGACGGGGAGCTGTTTTTT. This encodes CASSQDRGDGELFF.

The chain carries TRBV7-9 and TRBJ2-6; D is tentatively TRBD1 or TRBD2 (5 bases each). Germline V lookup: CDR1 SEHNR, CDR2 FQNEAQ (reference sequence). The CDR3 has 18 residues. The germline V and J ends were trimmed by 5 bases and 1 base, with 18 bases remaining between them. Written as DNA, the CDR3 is TGTGCCAGCAGCCCTGGGAGCCAGGGCCGTTCTGGGGCCAACGTCCTGACTTTC. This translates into CASSPGSQGRSGANVLTF.

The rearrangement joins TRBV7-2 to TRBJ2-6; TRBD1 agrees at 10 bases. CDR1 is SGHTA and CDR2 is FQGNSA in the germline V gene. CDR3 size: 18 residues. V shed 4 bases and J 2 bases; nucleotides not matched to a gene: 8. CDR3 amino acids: CASSSRGGQGTGANVLTF. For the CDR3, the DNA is TGTGCCAGCAGCTCAAGAGGGGGACAGGGGACTGGGGCCAACGTCCTGACTTTC.

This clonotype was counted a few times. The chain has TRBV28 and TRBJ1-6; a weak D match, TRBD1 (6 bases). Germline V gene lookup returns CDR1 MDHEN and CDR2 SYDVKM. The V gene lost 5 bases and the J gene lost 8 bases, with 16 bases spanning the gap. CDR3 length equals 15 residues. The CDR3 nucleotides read TGTGCCAGCAGTCCCGGACAGTTGCTGGATTCACCCCTCCACTTT. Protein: CASSPGQLLDSPLHF.